Shown below are 8 T cell receptor beta chains from a single sample sequenced in a study of T cell responses to AZD1222 COVID-19 vaccine. Sequencing used immunoSEQ multiplex PCR; TCRdb keeps in-frame clones, though not all of them. Of 120,000 to 150,000 clones in the sample, about 93% were seen once. Here the sequenced sample was peripheral blood, taken 28 days after the second AZD1222 dose. These receptors were obtained from an adult who received the AZD1222 COVID-19 vaccine.

This clone is a singleton in its sample. The CDR3 bases are TGTGCCAGCAGAGGGAGTAGTAGTCATCCGGGTTCCTACAATGAGCAGTTCTTC. Protein product: CASRGSSSHPGSYNEQFF. The chain employs TRBV9 and TRBJ2-1; a possible D gene is TRBD2 (5 bases). The length of the CDR3 is 18 residues. Germline CDR1 is SGDLS and CDR2 is YYNGEE. V shed 5 bases and J shed 1 base, with 22 bases lying between them. Drawing the rest from reference TRBV9 and TRBJ2-1, the complete variable domain is DSGVTQTPKHLITATGQRVTLRCSPRSGDLSVYWYQQSLDQGLQFLIQYYNGEERAKGNILERFSAQQFPDLHSELNLSSLELGDSALYFCASRGSSSHPGSYNEQFFGPGTRLTVL.

The rearrangement joins TRBV7-8 to TRBJ1-2; D unclear. The germline CDR1 and CDR2 sequences are SGHVS and FQNEAQ. V lost 5 bases and J lost 1, with 11 bases in between. This CDR3 has 14 amino acids. The CDR3 DNA sequence: TGTGCCAGCAGCCCTGGGGTGAATAACTATGGCTACACCTTC. It specifies CASSPGVNNYGYTF.

This chain connects TRBV15 to TRBJ2-7; possibly TRBD1 for D (5 bases). Germline CDR1 and CDR2: LNHNV and YYDKDF (reference sequence). The CDR3 has 13 residues. Trimming took 0 bases from V and 5 from J, leaving 8 bases between them. The CDR3 bases are TGTGCCACCAGCAGAGATGCGACAGACGAGCAGTACTTC. Its protein product is CATSRDATDEQYF.

V usage is TRBV7-2 and J usage is TRBJ1-1; no clear D gene. Trimming pared 0 bases from V and 1 base from J, leaving 15 bases between. The germline CDR1 and CDR2 sequences are SGHTA and FQGNSA. This CDR3 comprises 17 residues. The CDR3 sequence is CASSLAGSGGRNTEAFF. In nucleotides, the CDR3 is TGTGCCAGCAGCTTAGCTGGGTCAGGAGGGAGGAACACTGAAGCTTTCTTT.

This clone was detected only a few times. The rearrangement joins TRBV19 to TRBJ1-5; D possibly corresponds to TRBD1 (6 bases). The CDR3 consists of 15 residues. V was trimmed by 3 bases and J by 6 bases, leaving 15 bases between them. Germline CDR1 and CDR2: LNHDA and SQIVND (reference sequence). CDR3 residues: CASSIPGGGGQPQHF. CDR3 in DNA: TGTGCCAGTAGTATCCCGGGAGGAGGGGGTCAGCCCCAGCATTTT.

The chain carries TRBV7-3 and TRBJ2-5; 9 bases agree with TRBD1. Germline values: CDR1 SGHTA, CDR2 FQGTGA. Trimming removed 9 bases from V and 4 bases from J; junction bases left unmatched: 9. The CDR3 spans 14 residues. The CDR3 DNA is TGTGCCAGTAAAGCCACAGGGGGCGCAGAGACCCAGTACTTC. Protein sequence: CASKATGGAETQYF. The full variable domain, in which reference TRBV7-3 and TRBJ2-5 provide the parts outside the CDR3, is GAGVSQTPSNKVTEKGKYVELRCDPISGHTALYWYRQSLGQGPEFLIYFQGTGAADDSGLPNDRFFAVRPEGSVSTLKIQRTERGDSAVYLCASKATGGAETQYFGPGTRLLVL.

The chain couples TRBV18 to TRBJ2-2; 10 bases agree with TRBD1. The V gene end was trimmed by 6 bases and the J gene end by 0 bases; junction bases not matched to a gene: 4. CDR1 KGHSH and CDR2 LQKENI come from the germline V gene. The CDR3 contains 16 residues. DNA for the CDR3: TGTGCCAGCTCCCCCGGGACAGGGGCGAACACCGGGGAGCTGTTTTTT. It translates to CASSPGTGANTGELFF.

The chain has TRBV5-6 and TRBJ2-1; D gene ambiguous. Trimming took off 2 bases at V and 4 bases at J, with 25 bases between the two ends. CDR1 is SGHDT and CDR2 is YYEEEE in the germline V gene. The CDR3 loop spans 19 amino acids. CDR3 nucleotides: TGTGCCAGCAGCTTCCTCCTGGTCTCTGACGACCCCCGTTACAATGAGCAGTTCTTC. Translation gives CASSFLLVSDDPRYNEQFF.